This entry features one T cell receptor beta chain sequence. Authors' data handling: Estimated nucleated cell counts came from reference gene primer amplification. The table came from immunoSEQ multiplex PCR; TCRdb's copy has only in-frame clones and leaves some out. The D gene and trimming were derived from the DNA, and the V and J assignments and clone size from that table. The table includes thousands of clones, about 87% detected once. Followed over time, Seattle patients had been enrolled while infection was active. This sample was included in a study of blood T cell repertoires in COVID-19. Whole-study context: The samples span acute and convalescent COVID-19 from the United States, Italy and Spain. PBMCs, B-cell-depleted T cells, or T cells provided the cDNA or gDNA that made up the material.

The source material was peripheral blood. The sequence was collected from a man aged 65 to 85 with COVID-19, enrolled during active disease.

The CDR3 bases are TGTGCCAGCAGCTTCAAAAGGGAGTGGAACACTGAAGCTTTCTTT. Translation: CASSFKREWNTEAFF. The rearrangement uses TRBV5-4 and TRBJ1-1; D gene unclear. The CDR3 contains 15 residues. Looked up from germline, CDR1 is SGHNT and CDR2 is YYREEE (reference sequence). V dropped 2 bases and J dropped 1 base, with 12 bases sitting between them.